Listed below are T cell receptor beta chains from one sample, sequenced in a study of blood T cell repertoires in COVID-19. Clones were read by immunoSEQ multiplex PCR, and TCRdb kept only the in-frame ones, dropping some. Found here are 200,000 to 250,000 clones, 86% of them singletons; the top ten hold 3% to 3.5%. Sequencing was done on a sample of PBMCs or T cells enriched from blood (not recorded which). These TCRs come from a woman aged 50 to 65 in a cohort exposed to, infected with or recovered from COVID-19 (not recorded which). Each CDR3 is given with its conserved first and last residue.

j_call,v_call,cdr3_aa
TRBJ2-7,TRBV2,CASSPGLAPYEQYF
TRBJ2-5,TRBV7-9,CASSGSQRGAETQYF
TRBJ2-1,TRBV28,CASSLYNEQFF
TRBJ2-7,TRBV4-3,CASSYRTRIGQGRPPREQYF
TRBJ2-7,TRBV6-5,CASSLSGSESGEQYF
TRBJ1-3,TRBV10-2,CASSDSGQRNTIYF
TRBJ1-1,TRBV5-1,CASSPNGQEMNTEAFF
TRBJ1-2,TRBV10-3,CAISVVSTNYGYTF
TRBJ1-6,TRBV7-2,CASSSRRDSYNSPLHF
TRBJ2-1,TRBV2,CASSSREAASSYNEQFF
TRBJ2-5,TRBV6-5,CASRSWAEETQYF
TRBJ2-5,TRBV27,CASSSERGGRETQYF
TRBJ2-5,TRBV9,CASSVGAYQEETQYF
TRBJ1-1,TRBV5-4,CASSTSGGTEAFF
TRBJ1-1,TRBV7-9,CASSLTGGHTEAFF
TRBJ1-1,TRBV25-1,CASRPTGWNTEAFF
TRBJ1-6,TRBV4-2,CASSQDRQAYSPLHF
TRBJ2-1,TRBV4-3,CASSHIAGNNEQFF
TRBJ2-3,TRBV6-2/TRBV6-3,CASSPSGGPQYF
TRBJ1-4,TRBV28,CASTPNRFNIEDEKLFF
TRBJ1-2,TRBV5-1,CASSPTGGSFNYGYTF
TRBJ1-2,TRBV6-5,CASTTGGIYTF
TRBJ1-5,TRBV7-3,CASSCTWGQEGGKPKPQHF
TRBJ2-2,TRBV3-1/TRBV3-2,CASSQDTLAGTGELFF
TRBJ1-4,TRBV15,CATSRVYGVNEKLFF
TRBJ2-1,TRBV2,CASSGPTSNEQFF
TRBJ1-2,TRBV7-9,CASSPEELNYGYTF
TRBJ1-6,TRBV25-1,CASRDRGASPLHF
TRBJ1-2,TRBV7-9,CASSSDQGGYTF
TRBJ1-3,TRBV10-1,CASSEFRGNTIYF
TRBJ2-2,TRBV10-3,CAISPGGELFF
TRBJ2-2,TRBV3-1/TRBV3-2,CASSQDLSTGELFF
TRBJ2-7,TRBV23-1,CASSQSWGGTGGSYEQYF
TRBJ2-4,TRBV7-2,CASSLEGALGNIQYF
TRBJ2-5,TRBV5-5,CASSLRDRGWETQYF
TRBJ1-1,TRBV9,CASSPGQGKAFF
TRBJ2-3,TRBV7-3,CASSPQATSGGASDTQYF
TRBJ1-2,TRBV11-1,CASSLKEGLYGYTF
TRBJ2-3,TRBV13,CASSSRDSKQYF
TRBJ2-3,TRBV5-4,CASSLAPLAGQDTQYF
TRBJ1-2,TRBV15,CATSRGTGRGYTF
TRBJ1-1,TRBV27,CATAKRGVNTEAFF